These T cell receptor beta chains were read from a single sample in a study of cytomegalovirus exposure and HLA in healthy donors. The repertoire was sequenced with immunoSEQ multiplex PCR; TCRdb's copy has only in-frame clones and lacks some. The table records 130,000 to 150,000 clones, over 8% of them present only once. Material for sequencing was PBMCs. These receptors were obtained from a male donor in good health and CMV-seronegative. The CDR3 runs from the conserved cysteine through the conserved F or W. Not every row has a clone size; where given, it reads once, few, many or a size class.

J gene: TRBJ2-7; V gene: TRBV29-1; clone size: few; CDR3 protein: CSVATPERGRGRHEQYF
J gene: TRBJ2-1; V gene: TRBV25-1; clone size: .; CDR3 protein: CASSEGGMREQFF
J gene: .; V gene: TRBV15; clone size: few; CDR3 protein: CATSRDTDISNEQYF
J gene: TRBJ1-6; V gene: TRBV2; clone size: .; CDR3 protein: CASSKSPGQGDSPLHF
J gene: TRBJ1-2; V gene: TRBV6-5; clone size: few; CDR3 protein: CASSYSFGTVEYGYTF
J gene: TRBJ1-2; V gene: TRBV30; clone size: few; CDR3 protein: CAWSSPTASYTF
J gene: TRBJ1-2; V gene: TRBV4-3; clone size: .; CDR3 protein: CASSQDSGRRMGGYTF
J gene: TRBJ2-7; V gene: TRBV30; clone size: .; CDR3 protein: CAWSEGHNSVQYF
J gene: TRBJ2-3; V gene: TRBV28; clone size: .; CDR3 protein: CASSHSGTGDTQYF
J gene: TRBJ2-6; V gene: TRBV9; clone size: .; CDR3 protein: CASSVDGSGANVLTF
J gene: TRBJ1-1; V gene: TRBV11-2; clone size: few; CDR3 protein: CASRGTGGNEAFF
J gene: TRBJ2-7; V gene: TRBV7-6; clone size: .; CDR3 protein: CASSLPPLTGQYF
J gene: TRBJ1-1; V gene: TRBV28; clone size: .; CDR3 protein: CASSLDRTNTEAFF
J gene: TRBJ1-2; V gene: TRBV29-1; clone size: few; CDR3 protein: CSGSTGNYGYTF
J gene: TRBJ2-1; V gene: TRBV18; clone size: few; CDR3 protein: CASSPQDSSYNEQFF
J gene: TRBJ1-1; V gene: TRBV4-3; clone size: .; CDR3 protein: CASSGRGGATEAFF
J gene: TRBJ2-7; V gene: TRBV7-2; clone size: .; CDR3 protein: CASSLNPSGGSYEQYF
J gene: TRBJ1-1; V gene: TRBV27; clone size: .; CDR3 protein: CASSSDRAPRGYTEAFF
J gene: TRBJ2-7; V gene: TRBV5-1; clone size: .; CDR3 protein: CASRVGGSPSYEQYF
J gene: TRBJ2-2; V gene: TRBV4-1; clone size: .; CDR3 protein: CASSQPTSGSFAGELFF
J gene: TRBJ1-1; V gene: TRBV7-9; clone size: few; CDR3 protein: CASPSRGDTEAFF
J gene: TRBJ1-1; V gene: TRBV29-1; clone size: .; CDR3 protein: CSGGETEAFF
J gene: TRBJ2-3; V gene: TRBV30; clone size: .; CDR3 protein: CAWSGLAGTQYF
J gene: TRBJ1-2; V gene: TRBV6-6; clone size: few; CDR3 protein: CASSPGQDYGYTF
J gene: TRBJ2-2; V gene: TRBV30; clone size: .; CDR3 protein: CAWSAYLAGRRTGELFF
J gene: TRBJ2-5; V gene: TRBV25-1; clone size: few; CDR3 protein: CASRETGGETQYF
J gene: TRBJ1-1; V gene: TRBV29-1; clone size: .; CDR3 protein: CSVQNTEAFF
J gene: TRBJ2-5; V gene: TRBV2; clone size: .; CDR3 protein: CASSGLLAGEETQYF
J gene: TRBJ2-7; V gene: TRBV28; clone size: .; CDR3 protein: CASSYQGAYEQYF
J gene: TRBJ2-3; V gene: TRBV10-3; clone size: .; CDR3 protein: CAAWDISTDTQYF
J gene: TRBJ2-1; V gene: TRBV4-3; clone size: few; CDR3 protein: CASSQDRDYLTEEQFF
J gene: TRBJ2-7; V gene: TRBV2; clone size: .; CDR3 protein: CASRGGYEQYF
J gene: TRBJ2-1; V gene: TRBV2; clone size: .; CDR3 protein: CASSGETSGRAHEQFF
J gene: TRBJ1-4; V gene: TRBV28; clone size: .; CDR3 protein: CASIHRVLTNEKLFF
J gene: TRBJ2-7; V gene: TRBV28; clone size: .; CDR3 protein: CASSLTGFSYEQYF
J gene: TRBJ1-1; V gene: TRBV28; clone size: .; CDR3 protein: CASIYLTGGTTEAFF
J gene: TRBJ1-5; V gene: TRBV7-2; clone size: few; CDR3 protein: CASSWGDRGYQPQHF
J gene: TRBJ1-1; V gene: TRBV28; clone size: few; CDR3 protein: CASSLGAGPEAFF
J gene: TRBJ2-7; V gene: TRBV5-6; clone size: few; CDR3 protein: CASSFGTGGNEQYF
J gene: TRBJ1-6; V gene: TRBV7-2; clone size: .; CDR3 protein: CASSFRGWDSPLHF
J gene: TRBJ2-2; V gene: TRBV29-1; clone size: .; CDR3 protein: CSVAVILGELFF
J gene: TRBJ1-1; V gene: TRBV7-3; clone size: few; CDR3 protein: CATSGQANTEAFF
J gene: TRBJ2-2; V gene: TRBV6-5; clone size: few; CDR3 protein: CASSYGRVKTGELFF
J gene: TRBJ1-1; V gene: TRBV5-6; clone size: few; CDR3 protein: CASSLAGRIDTEAFF